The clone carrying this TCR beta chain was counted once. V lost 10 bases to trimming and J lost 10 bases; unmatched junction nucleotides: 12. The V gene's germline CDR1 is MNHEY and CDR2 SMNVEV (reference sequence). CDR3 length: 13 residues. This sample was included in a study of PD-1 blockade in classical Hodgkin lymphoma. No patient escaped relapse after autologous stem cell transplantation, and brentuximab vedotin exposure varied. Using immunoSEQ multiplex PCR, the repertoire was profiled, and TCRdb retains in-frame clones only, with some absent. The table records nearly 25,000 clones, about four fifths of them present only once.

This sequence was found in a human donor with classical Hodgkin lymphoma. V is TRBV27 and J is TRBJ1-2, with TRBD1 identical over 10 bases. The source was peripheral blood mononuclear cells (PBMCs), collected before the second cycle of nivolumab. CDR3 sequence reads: CATKGGTGEYYTF. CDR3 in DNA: TGTGCCACGAAGGGGGGGACAGGGGAGTACTACACCTTC.